Listed below are T cell receptor beta chains from one sample, sequenced in a study of human T cells and chemical hapten exposure. TCRdb reanalysed the RACE reads using MiXCR and keeps one entry per CDR3 protein. The sample contains about 78,000 distinct CDR3 sequences, around 7.9% of which appear only once. Sequences were derived from whole blood, sampled in connection with sensitization to the hapten diphenylcyclopropenone (DPC). The receptors were sampled from a woman in her fifties or sixties with alopecia areata. Some clones in this sample may be carry-over from other donors' samples. Each CDR3 is given with its conserved first and last residue. Each record gives: J gene, D gene, CDR3 length, clone size, V gene, CDR3 protein, CDR3 DNA. A D gene is named only where the DNA matches it firmly. Size tells how often a clone was seen (once, few, many) or the class of an expanded clone, and some rows leave it out.

TRBJ1-5 NA 14 many TRBV6-4 CASSVRDSNQPQHF TGTGCCAGCAGTGTAAGGGACAGCAATCAGCCCCAGCATTTT
TRBJ1-6 NA 16 many TRBV12-3/TRBV12-4 CASSSSGGRGNSPLHF TGTGCCAGCAGTTCCTCAGGAGGTCGTGGTAATTCACCCCTCCACTTT
TRBJ2-3 NA 16 NA TRBV7-8 CASSLRLATSTDTQYF TGTGCCAGCAGCTTACGGCTGGCCACTAGCACAGATACGCAGTATTTT
TRBJ2-1 NA 14 few TRBV12-3/TRBV12-4 CASSFNTPGREQFF TGTGCCAGCAGTTTTAACACCCCCGGTAGAGAGCAGTTCTTC
TRBJ2-7 TRBD2 15 NA TRBV28 CASSPPGLAGSEQYF TGTGCCAGCAGTCCCCCGGGACTAGCGGGATCCGAGCAGTACTTC
TRBJ2-1 NA 13 NA TRBV15 CATSSDTYNGQFF TGTGCCACCAGCAGTGACACCTACAATGGGCAGTTCTTC
TRBJ2-3 NA 10 many TRBV29-1 CSGGEDTQYF TGCAGCGGGGGGGAAGATACGCAGTATTTT
TRBJ1-6 NA 14 medium-sized TRBV12-3/TRBV12-4 CASSLAGEGAPLHF TGTGCCAGCAGTTTAGCAGGGGAGGGAGCTCCCCTCCACTTT
TRBJ1-1 TRBD1 14 few TRBV2 CASRGDRQNTEAFF TGTGCCAGCAGGGGGGACAGGCAGAACACTGAAGCTTTCTTT
TRBJ2-7 NA 13 NA TRBV10-3 CAASMGDPSEQYF TGTGCCGCGTCTATGGGGGACCCCAGCGAGCAGTACTTC
TRBJ1-6 NA 13 many TRBV12-3/TRBV12-4 CASSVRVNSPLHF TGTGCCAGCAGCGTCAGGGTCAATTCACCCCTCCACTTT
TRBJ1-1 TRBD1 12 NA TRBV7-9 CAILTGGTEAFF TGTGCCATCCTAACAGGGGGCACTGAAGCTTTCTTT
TRBJ1-5 NA 15 many TRBV7-2 CASSLESLSNQPQHF TGTGCCAGCAGCTTAGAAAGCCTAAGCAATCAGCCCCAGCATTTT
TRBJ1-5 NA 12 many TRBV7-2 CASSRPGQPQHF TGTGCCAGCAGCCGGCCGGGTCAGCCCCAGCATTTT
TRBJ2-7 NA 13 NA TRBV29-1 CSVEGGGGTEQYF TGCAGCGTTGAAGGAGGCGGAGGGACCGAGCAGTACTTC
TRBJ1-5 TRBD1 14 few TRBV5-8 CASNQDRVRQPQHF TGTGCCAGCAACCAAGACAGGGTACGGCAGCCCCAGCATTTT
TRBJ2-7 NA 14 few TRBV13 CASSRQTNSGEQYF TGTGCCAGCAGCCGACAGACTAACTCTGGAGAGCAGTACTTC
TRBJ2-1 TRBD2 15 few TRBV2 CASSGSGGPYNEQFF TGTGCCAGCAGCGGTAGCGGGGGGCCCTACAATGAGCAGTTCTTC
TRBJ2-3 NA 15 many TRBV20-1 CSARDLDGATDTQYF TGCAGTGCTAGAGATCTCGATGGGGCCACAGATACGCAGTATTTT